Listed below are T cell receptor beta chains from one sample, sequenced in a study of beta chain features in type 1 diabetes. Profiled with immunoSEQ multiplex PCR; TCRdb holds only in-frame clones, not every one. The table includes 330,000 or so clones, roughly 12% detected once. Source material: naive CD4+ T cells from blood. Source of these receptors: a woman in her late teens or twenties with type 1 diabetes. The CDR3 runs from the conserved cysteine through the conserved F or W. The D gene is left open where the match is weak. A clone size is listed for some rows: how often the clone was seen (once, few, many), or a class if it is expanded.

TRBV6-6	few	TRBD1	12	TRBJ2-1	TGTGCCAGCAGTCGGGACAGGGAAGAGCAGTTCTTC	CASSRDREEQFF
TRBV7-2	.	TRBD1	15	TRBJ1-1	TGTGCCAGCAGCACCCCGACAGGGGGCGCCCCTGAAGCTTTCTTT	CASSTPTGGAPEAFF
TRBV7-2	.	.	12	TRBJ1-2	TGTGCCAGCAGCTTCGAGGCATATGGCTACACCTTC	CASSFEAYGYTF
TRBV4-3	few	TRBD2	17	TRBJ2-1	TGCGCCAGCAGCCCTGGCGGCCTAGCGGGAGGGCTAGGGGAGCAGTTCTTC	CASSPGGLAGGLGEQFF
TRBV13	few	.	12	TRBJ1-5	TGTGCCAGCAGCCACAAGACTGGGCCCCAGCATTTT	CASSHKTGPQHF
TRBV28	few	.	17	TRBJ2-7	TGTGCCAGCAGTTTTAAGGTTGACGGGGTGGCTGCCTACGAGCAGTACTTC	CASSFKVDGVAAYEQYF
TRBV21-1	few	.	18	TRBJ1-5	TGTGCCAGCAGCTCTCCAACCACCGGGACAGGGGACACTCAGCCCCAGCATTTT	CASSSPTTGTGDTQPQHF
TRBV28	.	.	12	TRBJ2-4	TGTGCCAGCAGTCCCCCCGGAAACATTCAGTACTTC	CASSPPGNIQYF
TRBV30	.	TRBD1	16	TRBJ1-2	TGTGCCTGGAGTGTTGGTGGGACAGGGGTGGCGTATGGCTACACCTTC	CAWSVGGTGVAYGYTF
TRBV18	.	TRBD2	17	TRBJ2-1	TGTGCCAGCTCACCACTAGCGGGAGGGCTACGGTACAATGAGCAGTTCTTC	CASSPLAGGLRYNEQFF
TRBV19	.	TRBD1	15	TRBJ2-5	TGTGCCAGTAGTCCGCCGGGACAGGCGACGGAGACCCAGTACTTC	CASSPPGQATETQYF
TRBV10-3	few	TRBD1	11	TRBJ2-7	TGTGCCATCGGACAGGGGTACGAGCAGTACTTC	CAIGQGYEQYF
TRBV28	.	.	14	TRBJ1-5	TGTGCCAGCAGTTTATATAGGGGGAATCAGCCCCAGCATTTT	CASSLYRGNQPQHF
TRBV6-5	.	TRBD1	15	TRBJ2-3	TGTGCCAGCAGCATACAGGGGGTAGACACAGATACGCAGTATTTT	CASSIQGVDTDTQYF
TRBV5-4	few	.	16	TRBJ2-3	TGTGCCAGCAGCACGGGACTGGCGGAGGTAGTAGATACGCAGTATTTT	CASSTGLAEVVDTQYF
TRBV10-2	few	TRBD2	14	TRBJ2-7	TGCGCCAGCAGTGGGGGGGAGGGCCTCTACGAGCAGTACTTC	CASSGGEGLYEQYF
TRBV19	.	.	13	TRBJ2-1	TGTGCCAGTAGTATAGGGCGGGCTTATGAGCAGTTCTTC	CASSIGRAYEQFF
TRBV21-1	.	.	16	TRBJ2-3	TGTGCCAGCAGCAAGGGCGGGGCCTCAACGGGCGATACGCAGTATTTT	CASSKGGASTGDTQYF
TRBV7-9	few	TRBD2	17	TRBJ2-1	TGTGCCAGCAGCTTAGTGACTAGCGGGAGCAGGGACAATGAGCAGTTCTTC	CASSLVTSGSRDNEQFF
TRBV29-1	few	.	13	TRBJ2-7	TGCAGCGCGGGACATGGCATCTCCTACGAGCAGTACTTC	CSAGHGISYEQYF
TRBV5-1	few	TRBD1	17	TRBJ2-4	TGCGCCAGCAGCATCGGCCGGGACAGGGTAGCCAAAAACATTCAGTACTTC	CASSIGRDRVAKNIQYF
TRBV6-9	few	.	14	TRBJ2-6	TGTGCCAGCATCCTCTCCTCTGGGGCCAACGTCCTGACTTTC	CASILSSGANVLTF
TRBV6-5	few	.	15	TRBJ2-1	TGTGCCAGCACCCAAGGGGGGGCATGGCTAAATGAGCAGTTCTTC	CASTQGGAWLNEQFF
TRBV11-2	.	.	13	TRBJ1-6	TGTGCCAGCAGCCCCACGGATAATTCACCCCTCCACTTT	CASSPTDNSPLHF
TRBV7-2	few	.	15	TRBJ2-7	TGTGCCAGCAGCCCGCAGAAACAGGTGTCCTACGAGCAGTACTTC	CASSPQKQVSYEQYF
TRBV7-9	few	.	15	TRBJ2-6	TGTGCCAGCAGCTTAGGGGGCACTGGGGCCAACGTCCTGACTTTC	CASSLGGTGANVLTF
TRBV28	few	TRBD1	11	TRBJ1-2	TGTGCCAGCAGTTCGACAGGGCACTACACCTTC	CASSSTGHYTF
TRBV4-2	.	TRBD2	16	TRBJ2-3	TGTGCCAGCAGCCAAGATCGGGCGGGAGGGGGAGATACGCAGTATTTT	CASSQDRAGGGDTQYF
TRBV18	.	.	13	TRBJ1-1	TGTGCCAGCTCACCACCCCGCAGCACTGAAGCTTTCTTT	CASSPPRSTEAFF
TRBV18	few	.	12	TRBJ1-4	TGTGCCAGCTCACCCGCGGTGGAAAAACTGTTTTTT	CASSPAVEKLFF
TRBV12-5	.	.	15	TRBJ1-5	TGTGCTAGTGGCTTACAGGGAGGGGCCAATCAGCCCCAGCATTTT	CASGLQGGANQPQHF
TRBV7-8	.	TRBD2	18	TRBJ2-1	TGTGCCAGCAGCTTAGTTCGACTAGCGGGAGAGTCCTACAATGAGCAGTTCTTC	CASSLVRLAGESYNEQFF
TRBV7-9	few	.	12	TRBJ1-1	TGTGCCAGCAGCTTAGCCTCTACTGAAGCTTTCTTT	CASSLASTEAFF
TRBV5-4	few	TRBD1	16	TRBJ2-1	TGTGCCAGCAGCTTGGGGTCAGGGGGTCCCTACAATGAGCAGTTCTTC	CASSLGSGGPYNEQFF
TRBV11-2	.	TRBD1	15	TRBJ1-5	TGTGCCAGCAGCACCCAGACAGGGCACAATCAGCCCCAGCATTTT	CASSTQTGHNQPQHF
TRBV7-2	.	.	14	TRBJ1-2	TGTGCCAGCAGCAGACCAGGGTATAGTTATGGCTACACCTTC	CASSRPGYSYGYTF
TRBV30	few	.	13	TRBJ1-2	TGTGCCTGCCCTAACCGGGGGGCGATAGGCTACACCTTC	CACPNRGAIGYTF
TRBV4-3	few	TRBD1	13	TRBJ2-7	TGCGCCAGCAGCAGGCAGGGGGCGGATGAGCAGTACTTC	CASSRQGADEQYF
TRBV4-3	.	TRBD2	14	TRBJ2-3	TGCGCCAGCAGCCAGCGGGAGAGCACAGATACGCAGTATTTT	CASSQRESTDTQYF
TRBV18	.	.	15	TRBJ2-5	TGTGCCAGCTCACCGGGACGGGAGATTGAGGAGACCCAGTACTTC	CASSPGREIEETQYF
TRBV9	few	TRBD2	17	TRBJ2-1	TGTGCCAGCAGCGTAGCTCTCGAGACTAGCGGGAGGCATGAGCAGTTCTTC	CASSVALETSGRHEQFF
TRBV9	.	.	15	TRBJ2-1	TGTGCCAGCAGCGTAGAGGGAGCCTCCTACAATGAGCAGTTCTTC	CASSVEGASYNEQFF
TRBV25-1	few	.	11	TRBJ1-1	TGTGCCAGCACGTTAAACACTGAAGCTTTCTTT	CASTLNTEAFF
TRBV7-9	few	.	11	TRBJ1-2	TGTGCCAGCAGCCCCGGCTATGGCTACACCTTC	CASSPGYGYTF
TRBV19	few	.	15	TRBJ2-7	TGTGCCAGTAGTACCACCGACAGGCTGGCAGGCGAGCAGTACTTC	CASSTTDRLAGEQYF
TRBV5-1	.	TRBD2	16	TRBJ2-5	TGCGCCAGCAGCTTGGGGACTAGCGGGAGGCAAGAGACCCAGTACTTC	CASSLGTSGRQETQYF
TRBV29-1	.	TRBD1	14	TRBJ1-2	TGCAGCGTTGGCGGGTCCCAGGGGGCGGGTGGCTACACCTTC	CSVGGSQGAGGYTF
TRBV4-2	.	.	17	TRBJ1-4	TGTGCCAGCAGCCAAGTGGTTGCCAGAACAACTAATGAAAAACTGTTTTTT	CASSQVVARTTNEKLFF